These 30 T cell receptor beta chains came from one sample sequenced in a study of graft-versus-host responses after intestinal transplantation. Here immunoSEQ multiplex PCR was the method, and the copy in TCRdb shows in-frame clones only, minus some. The repertoire has about 37,000 clones, roughly 87% of them found once; the top ten carry about a sixth. Researchers processed graft tissue to release intraepithelial and lamina propria lymphocytes. Sequencing was performed on ileum tissue, taken around 190 days after intestinal transplant. These receptors all come from a human patient who received an intestinal transplant, so some T cells may come from the graft donor.

This chain uses TRBV9 with TRBJ2-2, with D possibly being TRBD2 (5 bases). V was cut by 6 bases and J by 7 bases, with 19 bases left in between. The germline gives CDR1 SGDLS, CDR2 YYNGEE. The CDR3 covers 15 residues. CDR3 nucleotides: TGTGCCAGCACCACAGTTTCGGGGTCGGGCGGGGAGCTGTTTTTT. Amino acid sequence: CASTTVSGSGGELFF.

The CDR3 region is CASSPIRGTNTGELFF. The CDR3 DNA is TGTGCCAGCAGCCCCATTCGGGGGACCAACACCGGGGAGCTGTTTTTT. This rearrangement joins TRBV9 to TRBJ2-2; tentative D call: TRBD2 (6 bases). Germline loops: CDR1 SGDLS, CDR2 YYNGEE. Trimming pared 4 bases from V and 2 bases from J, leaving 15 bases between. The CDR3 runs 16 residues.

The rearrangement links TRBV15 to TRBJ2-1; a possible D gene is TRBD1 (6 bases). V was trimmed by 0 bases and J by 5 bases, leaving 14 bases between them. Germline CDR1 reads LNHNV; CDR2 reads YYDKDF (reference sequence). The CDR3 covers 16 residues. CDR3 DNA: TGTGCCACCAGCAGAGACGGCAGGGGCCTAAACAATGAGCAGTTCTTC. It codes for CATSRDGRGLNNEQFF. Full variable domain (outside the CDR3, taken from reference TRBV15 and TRBJ2-1): DAMVIQNPRYQVTQFGKPVTLSCSQTLNHNVMYWYQQKSSQAPKLLFHYYDKDFNNEADTPDNFQSRRPNTSFCFLDIRSPGLGDTAMYLCATSRDGRGLNNEQFFGPGTRLTVL.

J is TRBJ2-2 and V is TRBV11-1; TRBD1 aligns across 7 bases. CDR1 SGHAT and CDR2 FQDESV come from the germline V gene (reference sequence). This CDR3 is built from 15 residues. V lost 5 bases, J lost 4 bases, and 7 bases stayed unmatched. The CDR3 nucleotides read TGTGCCAGCAGCCCAACGAGGGGGCGCACCGGGGAGCTGTTTTTT. The encoded protein is CASSPTRGRTGELFF.

The rearrangement uses TRBV28 and TRBJ1-2; D may be TRBD1 (5 bases). This CDR3 spans 14 amino acids. From germline, CDR1 is MDHEN and CDR2 SYDVKM. The V and J ends lost 6 bases and 8 bases respectively, with 19 bases between them. CDR3: CASSLRDRPGGYTF. CDR3 sequence (DNA): TGTGCCAGCAGCCTCCGGGACCGACCAGGGGGCTACACCTTC.

V and J are TRBV11-1 and TRBJ1-1, with D possibly being TRBD1 (6 bases). This CDR3 is built from 15 residues. CDR1 is SGHAT, CDR2 FQDESV, per germline (reference sequence). Between the trimmed V and J ends, which lost 5 bases and 0 bases, there was a span of 13 bases. For the CDR3, the DNA is TGTGCCAGCAGCAACCTACAGGGCCTGAACACTGAAGCTTTCTTT. It encodes CASSNLQGLNTEAFF.

The V call is TRBV5-1, the J call TRBJ1-2, with D maybe TRBD1 (6 bases). CDR1 is SGHRS, CDR2 YFSETQ, per germline. CDR3 length: 14 residues. The V end lost 4 bases, the J end lost 4 bases, and 14 bases lay between the germline ends. The chain's CDR3 is CASSRRGGPYGYTF. DNA of the CDR3: TGCGCCAGCAGCCGGAGGGGGGGGCCCTATGGCTACACCTTC.

The V and J genes are TRBV27 and TRBJ2-5; D is unresolved. CDR1 and CDR2 from the germline V gene are MNHEY and SMNVEV (reference sequence). The CDR3 spans 13 residues. V dropped 0 bases and J dropped 5 bases, with 7 bases sitting between them. In DNA form, the CDR3 reads TGTGCCAGCAGTTTATCGCATGGGGAGACCCAGTACTTC. Translated, it gives CASSLSHGETQYF.

This chain uses TRBV11-2 with TRBJ2-1, with 8 positions matching TRBD1. J lost 6 bases, V lost 1 base, and 5 bases had no gene match. The CDR3 loop spans 15 amino acids. CDR1 is SGHAT and CDR2 is FQNNGV in the germline V gene. The CDR3 region has the DNA TGTGCCAGCAGCTTAGTCGAGGGGACAGGCAATGAGCAGTTCTTC. Its translation: CASSLVEGTGNEQFF.

This rearrangement joins TRBV2 to TRBJ2-2, with unresolved D. CDR1 is SNHLY, CDR2 FYNNEI, per germline. The CDR3 sequence is 13 residues long. V was trimmed by 5 bases and J by 7 bases, leaving 11 bases between them. The CDR3, as DNA: TGTGCCAGCAGTCCCCTAGGGTTCGGGGAGCTGTTTTTT. Protein product: CASSPLGFGELFF. Variable domain in full (rest from reference TRBV2 and TRBJ2-2): EPEVTQTPSHQVTQMGQEVILRCVPISNHLYFYWYRQILGQKVEFLVSFYNNEISEKSEIFDDQFSVERPDGSNFTLKIRSTKLEDSAMYFCASSPLGFGELFFGEGSRLTVL.

The V and J genes are TRBV7-3 and TRBJ2-1; 8 nucleotides agree with TRBD1. V shed 5 bases and J 10 bases; nucleotides not matched to a gene: 10. The CDR3 length is 14 residues. Germline CDR1 reads SGHTA; CDR2 reads FQGTGA. CDR3 sequence: CASSQLQGAGEQFF. DNA for the CDR3: TGTGCCAGCAGCCAACTGCAGGGGGCGGGGGAGCAGTTCTTC.

CDR3 in amino acids: CASSQSQGARQETQYF. The CDR3 DNA follows: TGCGCCAGCAGCCAATCCCAGGGGGCGCGGCAAGAGACCCAGTACTTC. The chain couples TRBV4-1 to TRBJ2-5, with 8 bases matching TRBD1. CDR1 is MGHRA, CDR2 YSYEKL, per germline. The trim removed 2 bases at V and 2 bases at J, leaving 7 bases unmatched. There are 16 residues in the CDR3.

The table lists this clone with a count of one. V and J are TRBV27 and TRBJ2-7; 13 bases line up with TRBD2. J was trimmed by 2 bases and V by 10 bases; bases with no gene match: 8. CDR3 size: 15 residues. Germline V gene data show CDR1 as MNHEY and CDR2 as SMNVEV (reference sequence). The CDR3 DNA reads as TGTGCCACCATGACTAGCGGGGGGTACACCTACGAGCAGTACTTC. It translates to CATMTSGGYTYEQYF.

This clone was seen a single time. V and J are TRBV9 and TRBJ2-1; possible D gene TRBD1, 5 bases. Germline CDR1 reads SGDLS; CDR2 reads YYNGEE. Trimming stripped 0 bases from V and 5 bases from J, with 9 bases between. This CDR3 is built from 14 residues. The CDR3 region has the DNA TGTGCCAGCAGCGTAGTGGCAGGGAACAATGAGCAGTTCTTC. Its translation: CASSVVAGNNEQFF.

CDR3 region: CASSFLETQYF. As DNA, the CDR3 is TGTGCCAGCAGCTTCCTAGAGACCCAGTACTTC. The chain joins TRBV11-1 to TRBJ2-5, with unresolved D. This CDR3 comprises 11 residues. The V end lost 3 bases, the J end lost 4 bases, and 3 bases lay between the germline ends. The germline V gene has CDR1 SGHAT and CDR2 FQDESV (reference sequence). Using reference TRBV11-1 and TRBJ2-5 for the parts outside the CDR3, the full variable domain is EAEVAQSPRYKITEKSQAVAFWCDPISGHATLYWYRQILGQGPELLVQFQDESVVDDSQLPKDRFSAERLKGVDSTLKIQPAELGDSAMYLCASSFLETQYFGPGTRLLVL.

The V and J genes are TRBV11-1 and TRBJ1-2; 8 bases line up with TRBD1. Trimming cost V 4 bases and J 7 bases; bases outside gene matches: 8. The CDR3 runs 14 residues. Germline CDR1 SGHAT, CDR2 FQDESV (reference sequence). The CDR3 DNA reads as TGTGCCAGCAGCTCTCTGGACAGGGCCTCTGGCTACACCTTC. Amino acids: CASSSLDRASGYTF.

CDR3 nucleotide sequence: TGTGCCAGCAGCCAGTCGCAGTCTGAAGCTTTCTTT. Translating it yields CASSQSQSEAFF. The gene calls are TRBV14 and TRBJ1-1; D ambiguous. V lost 3 bases, J lost 6 bases, and 8 bases lay in between. The germline V gene encodes CDR1 SGHDN and CDR2 FVKESK. This CDR3 has 12 amino acids.

This clone has a handful of counts. The rearrangement joins TRBV28 to TRBJ2-3, with 7 bases matching TRBD2. Germline V gives CDR1 MDHEN, CDR2 SYDVKM. V lost 4 bases, J lost 5 bases, and 12 bases stayed unmatched. The CDR3 runs to 16 residues. CDR3 DNA sequence: TGTGCCAGCAGTTCGACTAGCTTCCCTCTAGTAGATACGCAGTATTTT. Translated, it gives CASSSTSFPLVDTQYF.

V is TRBV7-6 and J is TRBJ2-7; 7 bases agree with TRBD1. With 0 bases clipped from V and 3 bases from J, the junction kept 5 bases outside the gene matches. The CDR3 spans 15 residues. CDR1 and CDR2 from the germline V gene are SGHVS and FNYEAQ. CDR3 in DNA: TGTGCCAGCAGCTTAGCTGAGGGGGCCTTCTACGAGCAGTACTTC. It encodes CASSLAEGAFYEQYF.

The genes are TRBV27 and TRBJ1-5, with D possibly TRBD1 on 6 matching bases. Deletions cut 6 bases from V and 0 bases from J, with 9 bases between. Germline-derived CDR1 and CDR2 are MNHEY and SMNVEV (reference sequence). This CDR3 region has 14 residues. The CDR3 here is CASRDRNSNQPQHF. For the CDR3, the DNA is TGTGCCAGCAGGGACAGAAATAGCAATCAGCCCCAGCATTTT.

This clone was recorded once. The chain is built from TRBV9 and TRBJ2-1, with 9 bases matching TRBD1. The V segment lost 0 bases and the J segment 8 bases; nucleotides outside the gene matches: 6. Germline V gene sequence: CDR1 SGDLS, CDR2 YYNGEE. This CDR3 has 15 residues. As DNA, the CDR3 is TGTGCCAGCAGCGTAGTTGGGACAGGGATCGATGAGCAGTTCTTC. This sequence encodes CASSVVGTGIDEQFF.

This chain uses TRBV18 with TRBJ1-5, with D perhaps TRBD1 (6 bases). Germline assignment: CDR1 KGHSH and CDR2 LQKENI. This CDR3 is 15 amino acids long. Trimming removed 4 bases at V and 4 bases at J, with 14 bases between. The CDR3 nucleotides read TGTGCCAGCTCACTAGGGGGGGGCGCGAATCAGCCCCAGCATTTT. Its translation is CASSLGGGANQPQHF.

The chain employs TRBV7-9 and TRBJ2-5, with 11 bases that match TRBD2. Trimming took 5 bases from V and 4 from J; bases not matched to a gene: 15. Germline CDR1 and CDR2: SEHNR and FQNEAQ (reference sequence). This CDR3 has 18 residues. This CDR3 is CASSRGASGRLVRETQYF. The CDR3 DNA reads TGTGCCAGCAGCCGAGGGGCTAGCGGGAGGTTGGTTAGAGAGACCCAGTACTTC.

The chain has TRBV7-2 and TRBJ2-2, with 9 bases aligning to TRBD1. The germline CDR1 and CDR2 sequences are SGHTA and FQGNSA. J lost 1 base, V lost 2 bases, and 5 bases had no gene match. CDR3 size: 17 residues. CDR3 amino acids: CASSLLGDRVNTGELFF. The CDR3 DNA sequence: TGTGCCAGCAGCTTATTGGGGGACAGGGTGAACACCGGGGAGCTGTTTTTT.

This sequence joins TRBV4-2 and TRBJ2-3; 11 bases align to TRBD2. The trim removed 0 bases at V and 6 bases at J, leaving 5 bases unmatched. CDR3 length: 16 residues. The germline CDR1 and CDR2 sequences are LGHNA and YNFKEQ. The CDR3 sequence: CASSQESLAGVDTQYF. In DNA, the CDR3 is TGTGCCAGCAGCCAAGAATCACTAGCGGGAGTGGATACGCAGTATTTT.

The chain joins TRBV15 to TRBJ1-1; the match to TRBD1 covers 10 bases. This CDR3 region has 17 residues. The germline CDR1 and CDR2 sequences are LNHNV and YYDKDF (reference sequence). With 0 bases clipped from V and 1 base from J, the junction kept 5 bases outside the gene matches. The CDR3 DNA is TGTGCCACCAGCAGAGAGGGACAGGGGACGACGAACACTGAAGCTTTCTTT. This translates into CATSREGQGTTNTEAFF. Full variable domain (remainder filled in from reference TRBV15 and TRBJ1-1): DAMVIQNPRYQVTQFGKPVTLSCSQTLNHNVMYWYQQKSSQAPKLLFHYYDKDFNNEADTPDNFQSRRPNTSFCFLDIRSPGLGDTAMYLCATSREGQGTTNTEAFFGQGTRLTVV.

The chain links TRBV6-1 to TRBJ1-2; D is uncertain. The CDR3 has 12 amino acids. Trimming pared 0 bases from V and 8 bases from J, leaving 7 bases between. Germline CDR1 reads MNHNS; CDR2 reads SASEGT. This chain's CDR3 is CASSEALGGYTF. The CDR3 DNA is TGTGCCAGCAGTGAAGCGTTGGGCGGCTACACCTTC.

V usage is TRBV19 and J usage is TRBJ1-3; 8 bases fit TRBD1. V gave up 6 bases and J gave up 2 bases; unmatched junction bases: 9. CDR3 length equals 16 residues. Germline V gene sequence: CDR1 LNHDA, CDR2 SQIVND (reference sequence). The CDR3 here is CASRDARGLTGNTIYF. The CDR3, as DNA: TGTGCCAGTAGGGACGCCAGGGGGCTGACTGGAAACACCATATATTTT.

The J gene is TRBJ2-1, the V gene TRBV5-1; 8 nucleotides align to TRBD2. The CDR3 has 16 amino acids. The germline V gene encodes CDR1 SGHRS and CDR2 YFSETQ. Unmatched junction bases numbered 9, after V lost 4 bases and J lost 3 bases. The DNA of the CDR3 is TGCGCCAGCAGCCGCGGGGGGTCCGTGATCTACAATGAGCAGTTCTTC. As protein: CASSRGGSVIYNEQFF.

This clone has only a few counts. The V call is TRBV2, the J call TRBJ2-7; no firm D call. CDR3 size: 10 residues. Deletions cut 3 bases from V and 6 bases from J, with 3 bases between. Looked up from germline, CDR1 is SNHLY and CDR2 is FYNNEI. The CDR3 region is CASSDGEQYF. Here the CDR3 DNA reads TGTGCCAGCAGTGACGGCGAGCAGTACTTC.